Below are 7 T cell receptor beta chains sequenced from a single sample in a study of CD8 T cells in ankylosing spondylitis. Points from the study as a whole: Within ankylosing spondylitis blood, a TCR beta motif made up of seven to nine highly homologous variants appeared to be characteristic.

The antigens these receptors bind are not known. TCRdb analysed the 5' RACE reads with MiXCR anew, one entry per CDR3 protein. The repertoire holds more than 650,000 distinct CDR3 sequences, with approximately 12% as singletons. Sequencing used blood, either unsorted or a sorted T cell fraction (not recorded which). The receptors derive from a male donor with ankylosing spondylitis.

This clonotype was detected only a few times. The genes are TRBV7-9 and TRBJ2-3, with D perhaps given as TRBD1 or TRBD2 (5 bases each). Germline V gene data show CDR1 as SEHNR and CDR2 as FQNEAQ (reference sequence). This CDR3 region has 14 residues. With 7 bases removed from V and 6 bases from J, the gap between germline ends came to 17 bases. CDR3 protein: CASTAGTSGDTQYF. CDR3 bases: TGTGCCAGCACCGCCGGGACCTCCGGCGATACGCAGTATTTT. Based on the CDR3 plus reference TRBV7-9 and TRBJ2-3, the full variable domain is DTGVSQNPRHKITKRGQNVTFRCDPISEHNRLYWYRQTLGQGPEFLTYFQNEAQLEKSRLLSDRFSAERPKGSFSTLEIQRTEQGDSAMYLCASTAGTSGDTQYFGPGTRLTVL.

A few counts support this clonotype. This chain connects TRBV20-1 to TRBJ2-3; TRBD1 matches 10 bases. The germline gives CDR1 DFQATT, CDR2 SNEGSKA (reference sequence). The V segment lost 4 bases and the J segment 2 bases; nucleotides outside the gene matches: 6. This CDR3 spans 15 amino acids. The CDR3 nucleotides are TGCAGTGCTAACCGGGACAGGGGACTCACAGATACGCAGTATTTT. Encoded protein: CSANRDRGLTDTQYF.

The CDR3 DNA sequence: TGTGCCAGCAGCTTAGGGACAGGGACAGGAAGCTACACCTTC. This codes for CASSLGTGTGSYTF. V usage is TRBV7-2 and J usage is TRBJ1-2; 8 nucleotides line up with TRBD1. The CDR3 loop spans 14 amino acids. Germline V gene lookup returns CDR1 SGHTA and CDR2 FQGNSA. V trimming: 1 base; J trimming: 9 bases; junction bases outside the gene matches: 7.

There are many counts of this clonotype. The gene calls are TRBV7-9 and TRBJ1-6, with 10 bases lining up with TRBD1. Germline CDR1 reads SEHNR; CDR2 reads FQNEAQ (reference sequence). This CDR3 region has 13 residues. Trimming at V came to 1 base and at J to 13 bases, leaving 1 base not matched to a gene. Here the CDR3 DNA reads TGTGCCAGCAGCTTAGGGACAGGGGGTCCCCTCCACTTT. Protein sequence: CASSLGTGGPLHF.

The sample holds a few counts of this clonotype. The gene calls are TRBV7-8 and TRBJ1-2, with TRBD1 identical over 11 bases. The CDR3 has 14 amino acids. V was clipped by 5 bases and J by 8 bases; unmatched bases: 7. CDR1 SGHVS and CDR2 FQNEAQ come from the germline V gene. The CDR3: CASSAGDRGRGYTF. The CDR3 region has the DNA TGTGCCAGCAGCGCTGGGGACAGGGGGAGAGGCTACACCTTC.

At least ten counts were recorded for this clonotype. The rearrangement links TRBV7-2 to TRBJ2-3, with D possibly matching TRBD2 (5 bases). The length of the CDR3 is 13 residues. Trimming cost V 5 bases and J 4 bases, with 10 bases left between them. Germline-derived CDR1 and CDR2 are SGHTA and FQGNSA. In DNA, the CDR3 is TGTGCCAGCAGCCCCACGGGATCAGATACGCAGTATTTT. Its translation is CASSPTGSDTQYF. Based on the CDR3 plus reference TRBV7-2 and TRBJ2-3, the full variable domain is GAGVSQSPSNKVTEKGKDVELRCDPISGHTALYWYRQSLGQGLEFLIYFQGNSAPDKSGLPSDRFSAERTGGSVSTLTIQRTQQEDSAVYLCASSPTGSDTQYFGPGTRLTVL.

The V gene is TRBV5-5, the J gene TRBJ1-2; TRBD1 matches 7 bases. This CDR3 is 15 amino acids long. V shed 0 bases and J 7 bases; nucleotides not matched to a gene: 9. Germline loops: CDR1 SGHKS, CDR2 YYEKEE (reference sequence). Here the CDR3 DNA reads TGTGCCAGCAGCTTGGAGGGACAGTTAGGGTTTGGCTACACCTTC. Translation: CASSLEGQLGFGYTF. Supplemented by reference TRBV5-5 and TRBJ1-2, the full variable domain reads DAGVTQSPTHLIKTRGQQVTLRCSPISGHKSVSWYQQVLGQGPQFIFQYYEKEERGRGNFPDRFSARQFPNYSSELNVNALLLGDSALYLCASSLEGQLGFGYTFGSGTRLTVV.